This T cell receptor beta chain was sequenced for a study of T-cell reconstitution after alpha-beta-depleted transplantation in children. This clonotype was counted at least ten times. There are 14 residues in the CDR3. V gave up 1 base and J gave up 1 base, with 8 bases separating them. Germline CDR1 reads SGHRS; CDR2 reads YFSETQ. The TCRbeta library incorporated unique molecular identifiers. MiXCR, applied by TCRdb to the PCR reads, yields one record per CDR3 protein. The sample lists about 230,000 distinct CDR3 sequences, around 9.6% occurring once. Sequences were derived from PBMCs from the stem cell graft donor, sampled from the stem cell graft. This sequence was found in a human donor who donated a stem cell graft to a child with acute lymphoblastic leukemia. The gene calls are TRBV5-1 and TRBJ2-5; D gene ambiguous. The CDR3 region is CASSLFPGQETQYF. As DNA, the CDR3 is TGCGCCAGCAGCTTGTTTCCAGGCCAAGAGACCCAGTACTTC.